These T cell receptor beta chains were read from a single sample in a study of T cell responses to AZD1222 COVID-19 vaccine. The protocol was immunoSEQ multiplex PCR, while the TCRdb copy is restricted to in-frame clones and leaves out a portion. The data hold some 200,000 clones, with roughly 93% observed a single time. Here the sequenced sample was peripheral blood, taken on day 0 of AZD1222 vaccination. Every receptor here comes from an adult in good health. CDR3s include the opening cysteine and the closing phenylalanine or tryptophan. Each record gives: CDR3 protein, CDR3 DNA, D gene, J gene, clone size, V gene. A D gene is named only where the DNA matches it firmly. Expanded clones get a size class; other rows say once, few or many, or leave the size out.

CDR3: CSASGGSGEGGYTF
DNA: TGCAGTGCTAGTGGGGGGTCAGGGGAGGGAGGCTACACCTTC
D: .
J: TRBJ1-2
size: .
V: TRBV20-1

CDR3: CASSWDRARTEAFF
DNA: TGTGCCAGCAGCTGGGACAGGGCGAGGACTGAAGCTTTCTTT
D: TRBD1
J: TRBJ1-1
size: .
V: TRBV5-6

CDR3: CASSPQGDTEAFF
DNA: TGTGCCAGCAGTCCTCAGGGAGACACTGAAGCTTTCTTT
D: .
J: TRBJ1-1
size: .
V: TRBV7-2

CDR3: CASSVSGPGELFF
DNA: TGCGCCAGCAGCGTGAGTGGGCCCGGGGAGCTGTTTTTT
D: .
J: TRBJ2-2
size: few
V: TRBV5-1

CDR3: CASTRLAGKGLTQYF
DNA: TGTGCCAGTACCCGACTAGCGGGGAAAGGTCTGACGCAGTATTTT
D: TRBD2
J: TRBJ2-3
size: .
V: TRBV19

CDR3: CASSLSGGRNQPQHF
DNA: TGTGCCAGCAGCTTATCAGGGGGCCGCAATCAGCCCCAGCATTTT
D: TRBD1
J: TRBJ1-5
size: .
V: TRBV7-9

CDR3: CASSKGSYNEQFF
DNA: TGTGCCAGCAGTAAGGGCTCCTACAATGAGCAGTTCTTC
D: .
J: TRBJ2-1
size: .
V: TRBV27

CDR3: CSASAGNGYTF
DNA: TGCAGTGCTAGTGCGGGGAACGGCTACACCTTC
D: .
J: TRBJ1-2
size: few
V: TRBV20-1

CDR3: CSVDGGPLYEQYF
DNA: TGCAGCGTTGACGGCGGGCCGCTCTACGAGCAGTACTTC
D: .
J: TRBJ2-7
size: .
V: TRBV29-1

CDR3: CASSQGSRQGGEKLFF
DNA: TGCGCCAGCAGCCAAGGCTCGAGACAGGGTGGCGAAAAACTGTTTTTT
D: TRBD1
J: TRBJ1-4
size: many
V: TRBV4-3

CDR3: CATSRGENLPRNTEAFF
DNA: TGTGCCACCAGCAGAGGGGAGAATCTCCCACGGAACACTGAAGCTTTCTTT
D: .
J: TRBJ1-1
size: .
V: TRBV15

CDR3: CASSPSQGNTEAFF
DNA: TGTGCCAGCAGCCCGTCCCAGGGGAACACTGAAGCTTTCTTT
D: .
J: TRBJ1-1
size: .
V: TRBV11-2

CDR3: CASSLGRGWDQPQHF
DNA: TGTGCCAGCAGTTTAGGTCGTGGTTGGGATCAGCCCCAGCATTTT
D: .
J: TRBJ1-5
size: .
V: TRBV28

CDR3: CASSQAALSSGATGELFF
DNA: TGCGCCAGCAGCCAAGCAGCGTTGTCTAGCGGGGCCACCGGGGAGCTGTTTTTT
D: TRBD2
J: TRBJ2-2
size: .
V: TRBV4-3

CDR3: CASSPGVHTGELFF
DNA: TGCGCCAGCAGTCCAGGGGTACACACCGGGGAGCTGTTTTTT
D: .
J: TRBJ2-2
size: .
V: TRBV10-2

CDR3: CASSFSTGAPETQYF
DNA: TGCGCCAGCAGCTTTTCGACAGGGGCCCCCGAGACCCAGTACTTC
D: TRBD1
J: TRBJ2-5
size: .
V: TRBV5-1

CDR3: CASSPGQGRLSGNTIYF
DNA: TGTGCCAGCAGCCCTGGACAGGGAAGGCTTTCTGGAAACACCATATATTTT
D: TRBD1
J: TRBJ1-3
size: .
V: TRBV7-9

CDR3: CASSVTGLGTGELFF
DNA: TGTGCCAGCAGTGTGACAGGGTTAGGAACCGGGGAGCTGTTTTTT
D: TRBD1
J: TRBJ2-2
size: .
V: TRBV2

CDR3: CASSFLWEQYF
DNA: TGTGCCAGCAGTTTTCTCTGGGAGCAGTACTTC
D: .
J: TRBJ2-7
size: .
V: TRBV12-3/TRBV12-4

CDR3: CASSIASPDTQYF
DNA: TGTGCCAGTAGTATAGCTTCCCCGGATACGCAGTATTTT
D: .
J: TRBJ2-3
size: .
V: TRBV19

CDR3: CASSPRGTINTEAFF
DNA: TGTGCCAGCAGCCCCCGGGGGACGATTAACACTGAAGCTTTCTTT
D: .
J: TRBJ1-1
size: .
V: TRBV9

CDR3: CASSPPVKGDNQPQHF
DNA: TGTGCCAGCAGTCCCCCGGTGAAAGGCGACAATCAGCCCCAGCATTTT
D: .
J: TRBJ1-5
size: .
V: TRBV27

CDR3: CASRVGAYNEQFF
DNA: TGTGCCAGCAGGGTTGGCGCCTACAATGAGCAGTTCTTC
D: .
J: TRBJ2-1
size: .
V: TRBV12-3/TRBV12-4

CDR3: CSARGPHEQYF
DNA: TGCAGTGCTAGGGGGCCCCACGAGCAGTACTTC
D: .
J: TRBJ2-7
size: .
V: TRBV20-1

CDR3: CASSINRGDYGYTF
DNA: TGTGCCAGTAGTATAAACAGAGGAGACTATGGCTACACCTTC
D: .
J: TRBJ1-2
size: .
V: TRBV19

CDR3: CASSAGALYGYTF
DNA: TGTGCCAGCAGCGCCGGGGCTCTGTATGGCTACACCTTC
D: .
J: TRBJ1-2
size: .
V: TRBV9

CDR3: CASSQELLQGWRQPQHF
DNA: TGTGCCAGCAGCCAAGAATTACTACAGGGGTGGAGGCAGCCCCAGCATTTT
D: .
J: TRBJ1-5
size: .
V: TRBV21-1

CDR3: CASSPGQGLEQYF
DNA: TGTGCCAGCAGCCCAGGACAGGGGTTGGAGCAGTACTTC
D: TRBD1
J: TRBJ2-7
size: .
V: TRBV11-3

CDR3: CATSPQGSYNEQFF
DNA: TGTGCCACCAGTCCCCAGGGATCCTACAATGAGCAGTTCTTC
D: .
J: TRBJ2-1
size: once
V: TRBV24-1

CDR3: CASSESSRLGEKLFF
DNA: TGTGCCAGCAGCGAATCGAGTCGATTGGGTGAAAAACTGTTTTTT
D: .
J: TRBJ1-4
size: .
V: TRBV9

CDR3: CASSDPGRVVYEQYF
DNA: TGTGCCAGCAGTGATCCAGGCAGGGTCGTATACGAGCAGTACTTC
D: .
J: TRBJ2-7
size: .
V: TRBV25-1

CDR3: CASSSPLGLAGGTGELFF
DNA: TGTGCCAGCAGCTCACCGTTAGGACTAGCGGGAGGAACCGGGGAGCTGTTTTTT
D: TRBD2
J: TRBJ2-2
size: once
V: TRBV7-9

CDR3: CASGWDRTSSNYGYTF
DNA: TGTGCTAGTGGTTGGGACAGGACATCTTCTAACTATGGCTACACCTTC
D: TRBD1
J: TRBJ1-2
size: .
V: TRBV12-5

CDR3: CASSQVGTSGREQYF
DNA: TGTGCCAGCAGCCAAGTAGGGACTAGTGGCCGCGAGCAGTACTTC
D: TRBD2
J: TRBJ2-7
size: .
V: TRBV3-1/TRBV3-2

CDR3: CASSVVSTYTDTQYF
DNA: TGTGCCAGCAGCGTAGTATCGACTTACACAGATACGCAGTATTTT
D: .
J: TRBJ2-3
size: .
V: TRBV9